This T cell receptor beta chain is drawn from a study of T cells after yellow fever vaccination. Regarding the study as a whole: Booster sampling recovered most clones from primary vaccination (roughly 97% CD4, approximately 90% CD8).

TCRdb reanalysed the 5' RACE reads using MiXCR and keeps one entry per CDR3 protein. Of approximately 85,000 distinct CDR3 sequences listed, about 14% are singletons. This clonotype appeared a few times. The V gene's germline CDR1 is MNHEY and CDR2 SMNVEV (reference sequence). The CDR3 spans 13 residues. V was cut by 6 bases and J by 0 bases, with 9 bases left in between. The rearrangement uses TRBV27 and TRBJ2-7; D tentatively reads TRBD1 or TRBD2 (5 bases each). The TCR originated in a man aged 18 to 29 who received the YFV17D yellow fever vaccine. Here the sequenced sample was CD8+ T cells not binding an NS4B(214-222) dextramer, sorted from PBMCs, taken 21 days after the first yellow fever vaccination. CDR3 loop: CASSLGTSYEQYF. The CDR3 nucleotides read TGTGCCAGCAGCCTCGGGACCTCCTACGAGCAGTACTTC.